This T cell receptor (beta chain) comes out of a study of blood T cell repertoires in COVID-19. About the study: Researchers got acute and convalescent COVID-19 samples from the United States, Italy and Spain.

V lost 7 bases and J lost 7; bases outside the gene matches: 14. The length of the CDR3 is 16 residues. The germline V gene encodes CDR1 MRHNA and CDR2 SNTAGT. In the source study's methods: The authors estimated nucleated cell counts from reference gene primer amplification. Clones were read by immunoSEQ multiplex PCR, and TCRdb kept only the in-frame ones, dropping some. V and J calls and clone size are as listed in that table; D and trimming were resolved from the DNA. The table includes around 300,000 clones, approximately 85% detected once. This clone was detected many times. This chain connects TRBV6-4 to TRBJ1-1; TRBD1 agrees at 11 bases. The sequence was collected from a human donor in a cohort sampled during active COVID-19. The sample comprised peripheral blood. CDR3 residues: CASTRTGGAPSLEAFF. The CDR3 DNA is TGTGCCAGCACAAGGACAGGGGGCGCTCCGAGTCTTGAAGCTTTCTTT.